This T cell receptor (beta chain) stems from a study of cytomegalovirus exposure and HLA in healthy donors. Findings and caveats of the study: Prior analysis indicated that the majority of TCR beta V segments exhibited productivity approximately 87% or approximately 30% of the time. Most CMV-associated TCR beta chains were later found to appear HLA-restricted.

CDR1 SGHNT and CDR2 YYREEE come from the germline V gene (reference sequence). V was cut by 4 bases and J by 3 bases, with 10 bases left in between. The CDR3 is made up of 13 amino acids. About this clone itself: No antigen is known for it.

The PCR made use of 60 Vbeta and 13 Jbeta primers. TCRdb keeps only in-frame clones here, not all; method: immunoSEQ multiplex PCR. The table shows approximately 170,000 clones, with around 78% occurring only once. The chain combines TRBV5-4 with TRBJ1-1; no reliable D call. Sequencing was done on a sample of PBMCs. The source of this sequence is a man between 35 and 55 years old in good health and CMV-seronegative. As DNA, the CDR3 is TGTGCCAGCAGCCGAGCCGGGGACACTGAAGCTTTCTTT. Protein sequence: CASSRAGDTEAFF.